These 5 T cell receptor beta chains share one sample of origin, sequenced in a study of blood T cell repertoires in COVID-19. The assay was immunoSEQ multiplex PCR, and TCRdb's table has in-frame clones only and misses some. The sample has 65,000 to 95,000 clones, 70% to 90% seen once; the top ten hold about 6.7%. Material: peripheral blood. Receptors originate from a man in his 70s with acute or convalescent COVID-19.

This chain connects TRBV5-1 to TRBJ2-1; perhaps TRBD1 as D (7 bases). The germline V gene has CDR1 SGHRS and CDR2 YFSETQ. The CDR3 is made up of 15 amino acids. Deletions cut 3 bases from V and 2 bases from J, with 12 bases between. The CDR3 loop reads CASSSSGGTYNEQFF. The CDR3, as DNA: TGCGCCAGCAGCTCCTCAGGGGGGACCTACAATGAGCAGTTCTTC.

The J gene is TRBJ1-6, the V gene TRBV4-3, with TRBD1 matching 11 bases. Germline V gene sequence: CDR1 LGHNA, CDR2 YSLEER. The CDR3 sequence is 16 residues long. After removal of 0 bases from V and 11 bases from J, the junction contained 6 bases not matched to a gene. The CDR3 DNA is TGCGCCAGCAGCCAAGAACGGACAGGGGGCCTAGCACCCCTCCACTTT. This gives the protein CASSQERTGGLAPLHF.

A single count supports this clone. The gene calls are TRBV28 and TRBJ1-5, with D unresolved. The V end was cut by 2 bases, the J end by 0 bases, with 8 bases between. Germline V gene data show CDR1 as MDHEN and CDR2 as SYDVKM. The CDR3 consists of 15 residues. CDR3 loop: CASSLHGFSNQPQHF. CDR3 nucleotide sequence: TGTGCCAGCAGTTTACACGGGTTTAGCAATCAGCCCCAGCATTTT.

The rearrangement links TRBV20-1 to TRBJ1-1; D is undetermined. Germline V gene sequence: CDR1 DFQATT, CDR2 SNEGSKA (reference sequence). Between the trimmed V and J ends, which lost 3 bases and 0 bases, there was a span of 8 bases. The CDR3 is 13 residues long. Here the CDR3 DNA reads TGCAGTGCTAGTACCCAGGTGAACACTGAAGCTTTCTTT. Its translation is CSASTQVNTEAFF.

This sequence joins TRBV7-9 and TRBJ2-1, with D uncertain. CDR3 length equals 13 residues. Trimming pared 2 bases from V and 10 bases from J, leaving 12 bases between. Germline values: CDR1 SEHNR, CDR2 FQNEAQ (reference sequence). This chain's CDR3 is CASSLRATGEQFF. DNA of the CDR3: TGTGCCAGCAGCTTAAGAGCGACTGGGGAGCAGTTCTTC.